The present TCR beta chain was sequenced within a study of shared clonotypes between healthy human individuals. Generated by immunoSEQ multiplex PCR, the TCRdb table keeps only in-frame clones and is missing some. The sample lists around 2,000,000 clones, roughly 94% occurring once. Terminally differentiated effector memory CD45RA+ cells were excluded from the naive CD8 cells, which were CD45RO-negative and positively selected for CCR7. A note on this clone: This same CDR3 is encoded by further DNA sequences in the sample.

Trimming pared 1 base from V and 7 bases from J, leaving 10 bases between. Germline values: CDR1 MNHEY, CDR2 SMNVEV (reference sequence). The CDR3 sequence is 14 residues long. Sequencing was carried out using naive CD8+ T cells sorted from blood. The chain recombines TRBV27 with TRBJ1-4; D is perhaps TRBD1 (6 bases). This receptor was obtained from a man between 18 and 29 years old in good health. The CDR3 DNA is TGTGCCAGCAGTTTATGGGGGGGCGGTGAAAAACTGTTTTTT. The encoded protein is CASSLWGGGEKLFF.